This TCR beta chain is drawn from a study of cytomegalovirus exposure and HLA in healthy donors. Study-level information: Ancestry clustering placed roughly 86% of under 450 genotyped donors in the Caucasian-associated cluster. Findings of the study overall: As a later analysis showed, a missense DCLRE1C variant was linked to trimming of TCR beta V- and J-genes.

The germline V gene encodes CDR1 SGHTA and CDR2 FQGTGA. The junction had 5 bases not matched to a gene; V was cut back by 5 bases and J by 4 bases. This CDR3 is 16 amino acids long. PCR employed 60 Vbeta and 13 Jbeta primers. The protocol was immunoSEQ multiplex PCR, while the TCRdb copy is restricted to in-frame clones and leaves out a portion. The sample lists 110,000 or so clones, 65% to 80% occurring once. In regard to this clone: Its antigen is unknown.

Sequenced input: PBMCs. The TCR originated in a man aged 35-49 years in good health and CMV-seropositive. The chain combines TRBV7-3 with TRBJ2-2; TRBD2 matches 12 bases. The DNA for the CDR3 is TGTGCCAGCAGCCGCGGACTAGCGGGGCCCACCGGGGAGCTGTTTTTT. Encoded protein: CASSRGLAGPTGELFF. The entire variable domain, with the rest obtained from reference TRBV7-3 and TRBJ2-2, is as follows: GAGVSQTPSNKVTEKGKYVELRCDPISGHTALYWYRQSLGQGPEFLIYFQGTGAADDSGLPNDRFFAVRPEGSVSTLKIQRTERGDSAVYLCASSRGLAGPTGELFFGEGSRLTVL.